This is a list of T cell receptor beta chains from one sample in a study of cytomegalovirus exposure and HLA in healthy donors. Method: immunoSEQ multiplex PCR; TCRdb's copy keeps in-frame clones and lacks some. The sample consists of about 190,000 clones, roughly 84% of them appearing once. Sequencing used PBMCs. These receptors originate from a man aged 18-30 years in good health and CMV-seropositive. Each CDR3 is given with its conserved first and last residue.

j_gene | v_gene | CDR3aa
TRBJ2-7 | TRBV7-2 | CASSPTENYEQYF
TRBJ2-3 | TRBV7-3 | CASSYQAGFTDTQYF
TRBJ2-7 | TRBV7-9 | CASSPSGWPTYEQYF
TRBJ2-7 | TRBV30 | CAWSKGRVGYEQYF
TRBJ2-7 | TRBV2 | CASLSRVRGKNEQYF
TRBJ2-3 | TRBV7-6 | CASSLGQGPSTDTQYF
TRBJ1-4 | TRBV25-1 | CASSEFSGGRSEKLFF
TRBJ2-5 | TRBV29-1 | CSAWDSQETQYF
TRBJ2-1 | TRBV30 | CAWSFRANNEQFF
TRBJ2-1 | TRBV11-2 | CASTLRSGRASDGNEQFF
TRBJ1-4 | TRBV5-6 | CASKSAANEKLFF
TRBJ2-7 | TRBV10-3 | CAISDTSGATYEQYF
TRBJ2-7 | TRBV27 | CASQLNSGRAYEQYF
TRBJ2-2 | TRBV28 | CASSLPLAGGGYTGELFF
TRBJ2-3 | TRBV9 | CASSVESSGGTDTQYF
TRBJ2-7 | TRBV5-1 | CASSLLRELASEQYF